These T cell receptor beta chains were read from a single sample in a study of glioma-infiltrating T cells. TCRdb re-derived calls from the multiplex PCR reads in MiXCR, one entry per CDR3 protein. This repertoire shows 100,000 to 150,000 distinct CDR3 sequences, approximately 25% found once; its top ten account for around 15%. The sample consisted of glioma tissue, nonneoplastic brain tissue, or PBMCs (not recorded which). The source of these receptors is a human donor with low-grade glioma or glioblastoma, undergoing nonglioma brain surgery, or in good health (not recorded which). CDR3s include the opening cysteine and the closing phenylalanine or tryptophan. Fields, in order: D gene, V gene, CDR3 length, J gene, clone size, CDR3 protein, CDR3 DNA. A D gene is named only where the DNA matches it firmly. Clone sizes are given selectively: once, few, many, or a class where the clone is expanded.

d_gene: .
v_gene: TRBV6-2/TRBV6-3
len: 14
j_gene: TRBJ2-1
abundance: many
CDR3aa: CASRFRGPYNEQFF
CDR3nt: TGTGCCAGCAGGTTTAGGGGCCCTTACAATGAGCAGTTCTTC

d_gene: TRBD2
v_gene: TRBV15
len: 18
j_gene: TRBJ2-7
abundance: once
CDR3aa: CATSREVRVVAGHYEQYF
CDR3nt: TGTGCCACCAGCCGAGAGGTACGGGTGGTAGCGGGACACTACGAGCAGTACTTC

d_gene: .
v_gene: TRBV30
len: 13
j_gene: TRBJ1-2
abundance: few
CDR3aa: CAWSRGFRYGYTF
CDR3nt: TGTGCCTGGAGTAGAGGGTTCCGCTATGGCTACACCTTC

d_gene: TRBD2
v_gene: TRBV7-2
len: 16
j_gene: TRBJ2-7
abundance: many
CDR3aa: CASSLGASGSPYEQYF
CDR3nt: TGTGCCAGCAGCTTAGGCGCTAGCGGGAGCCCCTACGAGCAGTACTTC

d_gene: TRBD1
v_gene: TRBV6-1
len: 13
j_gene: TRBJ2-5
abundance: many
CDR3aa: CASSDGTVETQYF
CDR3nt: TGTGCCAGCAGTGATGGGACAGTGGAGACCCAGTACTTC

d_gene: .
v_gene: TRBV3-1
len: 14
j_gene: TRBJ2-7
abundance: many
CDR3aa: CASSQALRGVEQYF
CDR3nt: TGTGCCAGCAGCCAAGCCCTGAGGGGTGTCGAGCAGTACTTC

d_gene: TRBD1
v_gene: TRBV20-1
len: 14
j_gene: TRBJ1-5
abundance: many
CDR3aa: CSARDRGKDQPQHF
CDR3nt: TGCAGTGCTAGAGACAGGGGGAAGGATCAGCCCCAGCATTTT

d_gene: .
v_gene: TRBV4-1
len: 18
j_gene: TRBJ2-3
abundance: many
CDR3aa: CASSHEGTAGLSTDTQYF
CDR3nt: TGCGCCAGCAGCCACGAGGGGACGGCTGGACTTAGCACAGATACGCAGTATTTT

d_gene: .
v_gene: TRBV20-1
len: 15
j_gene: TRBJ2-3
abundance: many
CDR3aa: CSARDLETITDTQYF
CDR3nt: TGCAGTGCTAGAGATCTGGAGACTATCACAGATACGCAGTATTTT

d_gene: TRBD2
v_gene: TRBV12-3/TRBV12-4
len: 16
j_gene: TRBJ2-1
abundance: .
CDR3aa: CASSYRLAGGKNEQFF
CDR3nt: TGTGCCAGTAGTTACCGACTAGCGGGAGGGAAAAATGAGCAGTTCTTC

d_gene: TRBD1
v_gene: TRBV20-1
len: 14
j_gene: TRBJ2-7
abundance: many
CDR3aa: CSALDRRSSREQYF
CDR3nt: TGCAGTGCTCTGGACAGGCGATCCTCTCGGGAGCAGTACTTC

d_gene: .
v_gene: TRBV9
len: 18
j_gene: TRBJ2-1
abundance: .
CDR3aa: CASSVVIGGHQTYNEQFF
CDR3nt: TGTGCCAGCAGCGTAGTGATCGGGGGACACCAAACCTACAATGAGCAGTTCTTC

d_gene: TRBD2
v_gene: TRBV6-6
len: 19
j_gene: TRBJ2-4
abundance: many
CDR3aa: CASSYAPPLAGGSKNIQYF
CDR3nt: TGTGCCAGCAGTTACGCCCCCCCTTTAGCGGGAGGGTCCAAAAACATTCAGTACTTC

d_gene: TRBD2
v_gene: TRBV15
len: 13
j_gene: TRBJ2-3
abundance: many
CDR3aa: CATSGLAGDTQYF
CDR3nt: TGTGCCACCAGCGGACTAGCGGGAGATACGCAGTATTTT

d_gene: TRBD2
v_gene: TRBV5-1
len: 17
j_gene: TRBJ2-3
abundance: many
CDR3aa: CASSPTTSGRLQNTQYF
CDR3nt: TGCGCCAGCAGCCCAACTACTAGCGGGAGGCTACAGAATACGCAGTATTTT

d_gene: .
v_gene: TRBV5-4
len: 13
j_gene: TRBJ2-7
abundance: few
CDR3aa: CASSPGRAPEQYF
CDR3nt: TGTGCCAGCAGCCCCGGACGGGCACCCGAGCAGTACTTC

d_gene: TRBD1
v_gene: TRBV27
len: 13
j_gene: TRBJ2-7
abundance: .
CDR3aa: CASSLQGTYEQCF
CDR3nt: TGTGCCAGCAGTCTACAGGGGACCTACGAGCAGTGCTTC

d_gene: .
v_gene: TRBV19
len: 13
j_gene: TRBJ2-5
abundance: .
CDR3aa: CASSMRGRETQYF
CDR3nt: TGTGCCAGTAGTATGAGGGGTCGTGAGACCCAGTACTTC

d_gene: .
v_gene: TRBV4-1
len: 15
j_gene: TRBJ1-1
abundance: many
CDR3aa: CASSQVRGRSLEAFF
CDR3nt: TGCGCCAGCAGCCAAGTAAGGGGGAGGTCCCTCGAAGCTTTCTTT

d_gene: .
v_gene: TRBV7-9
len: 15
j_gene: TRBJ2-5
abundance: few
CDR3aa: CASRSTGHLQETQYF
CDR3nt: TGTGCCAGCAGGTCTACGGGACACCTCCAAGAGACCCAGTACTTC

d_gene: .
v_gene: TRBV6-2/TRBV6-3
len: 15
j_gene: TRBJ2-1
abundance: many
CDR3aa: CASSYIGSSYNEQFF
CDR3nt: TGTGCCAGCAGTTACATCGGCAGCTCCTACAATGAGCAGTTCTTC

d_gene: TRBD2
v_gene: TRBV7-2
len: 13
j_gene: TRBJ2-7
abundance: many
CDR3aa: CASSLVGGDEQYF
CDR3nt: TGTGCCAGCAGCTTAGTGGGGGGGGACGAGCAGTACTTC

d_gene: TRBD1
v_gene: TRBV6-2/TRBV6-3
len: 16
j_gene: TRBJ2-3
abundance: many
CDR3aa: CASSSESGTGSDTQYF
CDR3nt: TGTGCCAGCAGTTCCGAATCCGGGACAGGGTCGGATACGCAGTATTTT

d_gene: TRBD2
v_gene: TRBV4-1
len: 15
j_gene: TRBJ2-7
abundance: many
CDR3aa: CASKRGSGEIYEQYF
CDR3nt: TGCGCCAGCAAACGGGGTAGCGGGGAAATCTACGAGCAGTACTTC

d_gene: .
v_gene: TRBV9
len: 13
j_gene: TRBJ1-2
abundance: .
CDR3aa: CASSVTLKDGYTF
CDR3nt: TGTGCCAGCAGCGTAACCCTAAAAGATGGCTACACCTTC

d_gene: .
v_gene: TRBV28
len: 15
j_gene: TRBJ2-7
abundance: many
CDR3aa: CASSPEGFSSYEQYF
CDR3nt: TGTGCCAGCAGCCCCGAGGGGTTCAGCTCCTACGAGCAGTACTTC

d_gene: .
v_gene: TRBV3-1
len: 14
j_gene: TRBJ1-4
abundance: .
CDR3aa: CASSQGATNEKLFF
CDR3nt: TGTGCCAGCAGCCAAGGGGCAACTAATGAAAAACTGTTTTTT

d_gene: .
v_gene: TRBV7-2
len: 15
j_gene: TRBJ2-5
abundance: many
CDR3aa: CASSGRSGPQETQYF
CDR3nt: TGTGCCAGCAGCGGTCGGAGTGGCCCTCAAGAGACCCAGTACTTC

d_gene: TRBD2
v_gene: TRBV19
len: 18
j_gene: TRBJ2-6
abundance: many
CDR3aa: CASSIGSAGGTGANVLTF
CDR3nt: TGTGCCAGTAGTATTGGTTCTGCGGGAGGGACTGGGGCCAACGTCCTGACTTTC

d_gene: TRBD2
v_gene: TRBV5-1
len: 18
j_gene: TRBJ2-3
abundance: few
CDR3aa: CASSRTKMTSGRTDTQYF
CDR3nt: TGCGCCAGCAGCCGAACAAAAATGACTAGCGGACGCACAGATACGCAGTATTTT

d_gene: TRBD1
v_gene: TRBV27
len: 14
j_gene: TRBJ2-3
abundance: .
CDR3aa: CATARDRASDKQYF
CDR3nt: TGTGCCACCGCGAGGGACAGGGCATCAGATAAGCAGTATTTT

d_gene: .
v_gene: TRBV4-2
len: 15
j_gene: TRBJ1-1
abundance: many
CDR3aa: CASSQNPRGDTEAFF
CDR3nt: TGTGCCAGCAGCCAGAACCCACGGGGGGACACTGAAGCTTTCTTT

d_gene: TRBD1
v_gene: TRBV29-1
len: 14
j_gene: TRBJ1-1
abundance: .
CDR3aa: CSAATGGWNTEAFF
CDR3nt: TGCAGCGCCGCGACAGGGGGCTGGAACACTGAAGCTTTCTTT

d_gene: .
v_gene: TRBV5-1
len: 15
j_gene: TRBJ2-6
abundance: few
CDR3aa: CASSSVNSGANVLTF
CDR3nt: TGCGCCAGCAGCTCGGTAAACTCTGGGGCCAACGTCCTGACTTTC

d_gene: .
v_gene: TRBV6-1
len: 12
j_gene: TRBJ2-2
abundance: many
CDR3aa: CASSLPVSELFF
CDR3nt: TGTGCCAGCAGTCTCCCAGTTTCGGAGCTGTTTTTT

d_gene: .
v_gene: TRBV3-1
len: 15
j_gene: TRBJ1-1
abundance: many
CDR3aa: CASKKRTATNTEAFF
CDR3nt: TGTGCCAGCAAAAAGAGGACGGCAACGAACACTGAAGCTTTCTTT